A selection of T cell receptor beta chains follows, all from one sample in a study of blood T cell repertoires in COVID-19. TCRdb's copy holds only in-frame clones and misses some; the assay was immunoSEQ multiplex PCR. The table records under 250,000 clones, around four fifths of them present only once. Sequenced input: peripheral blood. All receptors derive from a man aged 35-49 years with acute or convalescent COVID-19. Both conserved end residues are part of each CDR3. The D gene is left open where the match is weak.

d_call: NA; v_call: TRBV19; j_call: TRBJ1-2; cdr3_aa: CASSIGGTSDGYTF
d_call: TRBD2; v_call: TRBV9; j_call: TRBJ2-2; cdr3_aa: CASSVAGGPTGELFF
d_call: NA; v_call: TRBV7-6; j_call: TRBJ2-1; cdr3_aa: CASSPLGIANPYNEQFF
d_call: TRBD1; v_call: TRBV4-1; j_call: TRBJ2-7; cdr3_aa: CASSQLAQGAYEQYF
d_call: NA; v_call: TRBV4-3; j_call: TRBJ2-7; cdr3_aa: CASSQLPGYEQYF
d_call: TRBD1; v_call: TRBV19; j_call: TRBJ1-2; cdr3_aa: CASSIDREYGYTF
d_call: NA; v_call: TRBV5-4; j_call: TRBJ1-5; cdr3_aa: CASSLSAGDPQHF
d_call: NA; v_call: TRBV18; j_call: TRBJ2-1; cdr3_aa: CATCSSLYNEQFF
d_call: TRBD2; v_call: TRBV4-1; j_call: TRBJ2-1; cdr3_aa: CASSPLAGGPLGSYNEQFF
d_call: NA; v_call: TRBV20-1; j_call: TRBJ1-4; cdr3_aa: CSALDSEKLFF
d_call: NA; v_call: TRBV30; j_call: TRBJ2-3; cdr3_aa: CAWSKNTGSTDTQYF
d_call: NA; v_call: TRBV5-1; j_call: TRBJ1-1; cdr3_aa: CASSPPRLGLGDTEAFF
d_call: NA; v_call: TRBV7-2; j_call: TRBJ1-3; cdr3_aa: CASSLNSRSSGNTIYF
d_call: NA; v_call: TRBV19; j_call: TRBJ1-1; cdr3_aa: CASSPGTKSAEAFF
d_call: NA; v_call: TRBV6-6; j_call: TRBJ1-6; cdr3_aa: CARILEGGFGSPLHF
d_call: TRBD1; v_call: TRBV19; j_call: TRBJ2-6; cdr3_aa: CASSPDRGSGANVLTF
d_call: TRBD2; v_call: TRBV5-1; j_call: TRBJ2-7; cdr3_aa: CASSSGTSGIEQYF
d_call: TRBD2; v_call: TRBV11-3; j_call: TRBJ2-1; cdr3_aa: CASSLLAGRDEQFF
d_call: TRBD2; v_call: TRBV7-9; j_call: TRBJ2-3; cdr3_aa: CASSLAGRIADTQYF
d_call: TRBD2; v_call: TRBV5-4; j_call: TRBJ2-7; cdr3_aa: CASSLGLAGMYEQYF
d_call: NA; v_call: TRBV20-1; j_call: TRBJ2-5; cdr3_aa: CSASLDPQETQYF
d_call: NA; v_call: TRBV28; j_call: TRBJ1-5; cdr3_aa: CASSSDSGGNQPQHF
d_call: NA; v_call: TRBV3-1/TRBV3-2; j_call: TRBJ2-2; cdr3_aa: CASSQVADGELFF
d_call: NA; v_call: TRBV19; j_call: TRBJ1-4; cdr3_aa: CASSMEGTEKLFF
d_call: TRBD1; v_call: TRBV3-1/TRBV3-2; j_call: TRBJ1-6; cdr3_aa: CASCFRDRNSPLHF
d_call: NA; v_call: TRBV1; j_call: TRBJ1-2; cdr3_aa: CTSSPRPLSGGYTF
d_call: NA; v_call: TRBV7-3; j_call: TRBJ2-5; cdr3_aa: CASSLVQGQTQYF
d_call: TRBD1; v_call: TRBV10-3; j_call: TRBJ1-1; cdr3_aa: CATHPGTGGGTEAFF
d_call: NA; v_call: TRBV27; j_call: TRBJ1-5; cdr3_aa: CASSTMPTARNQPQHF
d_call: TRBD2; v_call: TRBV6-1; j_call: TRBJ2-3; cdr3_aa: CASSELAGLSDTQYF
d_call: NA; v_call: TRBV7-8; j_call: TRBJ1-5; cdr3_aa: CASSLGLTVYGNQPQHF
d_call: NA; v_call: TRBV7-2; j_call: TRBJ2-3; cdr3_aa: CASSPRVADTQYF
d_call: NA; v_call: TRBV19; j_call: TRBJ1-4; cdr3_aa: CASSIGAGPNEKLFF
d_call: NA; v_call: TRBV9; j_call: TRBJ1-6; cdr3_aa: CASSVRTGDSPLHF
d_call: NA; v_call: TRBV10-2; j_call: TRBJ1-5; cdr3_aa: CASSESRLNQPQHF
d_call: NA; v_call: TRBV5-1; j_call: TRBJ2-2; cdr3_aa: CASSLEGDGIGELFF
d_call: TRBD1; v_call: TRBV5-4; j_call: TRBJ1-1; cdr3_aa: CASSIDRGATEAFF
d_call: TRBD2; v_call: TRBV19; j_call: TRBJ2-2; cdr3_aa: CASSIKGPTSGRSDGSGELFF
d_call: NA; v_call: TRBV29-1; j_call: TRBJ1-3; cdr3_aa: CSVEDLQGPGNTIYF
d_call: NA; v_call: TRBV2; j_call: TRBJ2-3; cdr3_aa: CASSNSGAGTDTQYF
d_call: TRBD2; v_call: TRBV2; j_call: TRBJ2-3; cdr3_aa: CASSARLAVTDTQYF
d_call: TRBD2; v_call: TRBV19; j_call: TRBJ2-2; cdr3_aa: CASIALAGVAGELFF
d_call: NA; v_call: TRBV7-9; j_call: TRBJ1-2; cdr3_aa: CASSLEIAAGYGYTF
d_call: TRBD1; v_call: TRBV18; j_call: TRBJ1-1; cdr3_aa: CASSPQAGGQYTEAFF
d_call: NA; v_call: TRBV18; j_call: TRBJ2-3; cdr3_aa: CASSTERPVALTDTQYF
d_call: NA; v_call: TRBV3-1/TRBV3-2; j_call: TRBJ1-1; cdr3_aa: CASSQGGGKDTEAFF
d_call: NA; v_call: TRBV7-2; j_call: TRBJ2-1; cdr3_aa: CASANQGSTYNEQFF
d_call: TRBD1; v_call: TRBV18; j_call: TRBJ2-7; cdr3_aa: CASSLRDRAIEQYF
d_call: NA; v_call: TRBV10-3; j_call: TRBJ2-1; cdr3_aa: CAISEGQSNRNEQFF
d_call: TRBD2; v_call: TRBV6-1; j_call: TRBJ2-7; cdr3_aa: CASSEEVGGPYEQYF
d_call: NA; v_call: TRBV12-3/TRBV12-4; j_call: TRBJ1-2; cdr3_aa: CASSSLQNGYTF
d_call: NA; v_call: TRBV5-1; j_call: TRBJ2-7; cdr3_aa: CASGTSKGGAYEQYF
d_call: NA; v_call: TRBV5-4; j_call: TRBJ2-1; cdr3_aa: CASSLLRLAPGGEQFF
d_call: NA; v_call: TRBV5-1; j_call: TRBJ1-5; cdr3_aa: CASSFEGATGQPQHF